What follows describes a single T cell receptor beta chain. This specimen comes from a study of T cells after yellow fever vaccination. The overall study: Some fractions had low cell numbers, and these were prepared with SMART-Seq v4 Ultra Low Input.

The V gene lost 5 bases and the J gene lost 6 bases, with 16 bases spanning the gap. CDR3 size: 14 residues. Germline-derived CDR1 and CDR2 are SGHAT and FQNNGV. TCRdb re-analysed the 5' RACE reads in MiXCR, keeping a single row per CDR3 protein. The sample contains some 96,000 distinct CDR3 sequences, over 8% of which appear only once. General study findings and limits: Post-booster repertoires again held most primary-vaccination clones (roughly 95% CD4, about 90% CD8). Researchers cautioned that FACS-sorted repertoires could harbor abundant clonotypes contaminating from the bulk population.

This specimen consisted of CD8+ T cells not binding an NS4B(214-222) dextramer, sorted from PBMCs, obtained approximately 16 days after the first yellow fever vaccination. The source of this sequence is a man aged 18 to 30 who received the YFV17D yellow fever vaccine. V gene TRBV11-2 combines with J gene TRBJ2-5, with D perhaps matching TRBD1 (6 bases). CDR3 loop: CASSGLGDKKTQYF. CDR3 nucleotide sequence: TGTGCCAGCAGCGGGCTGGGGGACAAAAAGACCCAGTACTTC.